The clone carrying this T cell receptor (beta chain) occurred many times. These data belong to a study of T cell responses to AZD1222 COVID-19 vaccine. Whole-study context: Second-dose intervals of approximately 4 or approximately 12 weeks were pooled.

J was trimmed by 0 bases and V by 9 bases; bases with no gene match: 4. Germline CDR1 is LNHDA and CDR2 is SQIVND (reference sequence). CDR3 length: 14 amino acids. The repertoire was sequenced with immunoSEQ multiplex PCR; TCRdb's copy has only in-frame clones and lacks some. The sample lists 99,000 or so clones; around 91% were seen once. The chain is built from TRBV19 and TRBJ1-3; 8 nucleotides match TRBD1. The receptor's source is an adult in good health. Sequences were derived from peripheral blood, sampled on day 0 of AZD1222 vaccination. CDR3 DNA sequence: TGTGCCAGCGGACAGGGCTTCTCTGGAAACACCATATATTTT. Translated, it gives CASGQGFSGNTIYF.